This T cell receptor beta chain came from a study of blood T cells in healthy people across ages. This clonotype was picked up a small number of times. PCR was performed a second time for about 7 to 11 cycles using a sample-barcoded 5' primer and a J-beta primer mix. TCRdb reprocessed the 5' RACE reads via MiXCR and lists one record per CDR3 protein. The table has about 1,500,000 distinct CDR3 sequences, roughly 27% seen once. The study isolated at least 6.5 million PBMCs from each sample. The length of the CDR3 is 15 residues. The germline gives CDR1 SNHLY, CDR2 FYNNEI. V shed 4 bases and J 5 bases; nucleotides not matched to a gene: 3.

The genes are TRBV2 and TRBJ2-2; 11 bases align to TRBD1. The source of this sequence is a woman in her 30s in good health. The sequenced material came from blood. The CDR3 protein is CASSAGQGATGELFF. CDR3 sequence (DNA): TGTGCCAGCAGTGCCGGACAGGGGGCAACCGGGGAGCTGTTTTTT.